The entry below gives a single TCR beta chain sequence along with its context. Some clones are missing from TCRdb's copy, which holds only in-frame ones; the method was immunoSEQ multiplex PCR. The table records about 220,000 clones, roughly 80% of them present only once. These data come from a study of blood T cell repertoires in COVID-19. This CDR3 comprises 13 residues. The germline V gene has CDR1 SGHTA and CDR2 FQGNSA. J was trimmed by 10 bases and V by 5 bases; bases with no gene match: 6. The receptor was isolated from a woman aged 60-75 years who had recovered from COVID-19. This chain links TRBV7-2 with TRBJ2-1, with 9 bases fitting TRBD2. The sequenced sample was peripheral blood. This chain's CDR3 is CASSGRTSVEQFF. The CDR3 region has the DNA TGTGCCAGCAGCGGCCGGACTAGCGTCGAGCAGTTCTTC.